This TCR beta chain was sequenced in a study of cytomegalovirus exposure and HLA in healthy donors. This CDR3 is 16 amino acids long. V was trimmed by 3 bases and J by 2 bases, leaving 16 bases between them. Germline CDR1 and CDR2: MDHEN and SYDVKM. PCR involved 60 Vbeta and 13 Jbeta primers. TCRdb's copy holds only in-frame clones and misses some; the assay was immunoSEQ multiplex PCR. The table lists 90,000 to 140,000 clones, 70% to 80% of them singletons. The chain links TRBV28 to TRBJ2-5, with D perhaps TRBD2 (6 bases). The origin of this receptor is a man aged 25 to 40 in good health and CMV-seronegative. Input material: PBMCs. The CDR3 coding sequence is TGTGCCAGCAGTTTTTCCGCCGGGAGTGTTCAAGAGACCCAGTACTTC. Translating it yields CASSFSAGSVQETQYF.